This passage covers 2 T cell receptor beta chains from one sample sequenced in a study of cytomegalovirus exposure and HLA in healthy donors. The PCR made use of 60 Vbeta and 13 Jbeta primers. Assay: immunoSEQ multiplex PCR; the TCRdb copy retains only in-frame clones and omits some. The sample holds about 180,000 clones, under 80% seen once. Specimen: PBMCs. Source of these receptors: a woman aged 45-65 years in good health and CMV-seropositive.

This sequence joins TRBV6-4 and TRBJ2-2, with D perhaps TRBD1 (6 bases). V was cut by 0 bases and J by 3 bases, with 8 bases left in between. The CDR3 spans 15 residues. Germline CDR1 reads MRHNA; CDR2 reads SNTAGT. The chain's CDR3 is CASSDSAGDTGELFF. The CDR3 DNA sequence: TGTGCCAGCAGTGACTCGGCAGGGGACACCGGGGAGCTGTTTTTT.

This chain uses TRBV14 with TRBJ1-1; 10 bases are shared with TRBD1. The germline CDR1 and CDR2 sequences are SGHDN and FVKESK. There are 16 residues in the CDR3. J lost 4 bases, V lost 4 bases, and 9 bases had no gene match. The CDR3 loop reads CASSLTGGSLGTEAFF. In nucleotides, the CDR3 is TGTGCCAGCAGCCTGACAGGGGGCTCGCTGGGCACTGAAGCTTTCTTT.